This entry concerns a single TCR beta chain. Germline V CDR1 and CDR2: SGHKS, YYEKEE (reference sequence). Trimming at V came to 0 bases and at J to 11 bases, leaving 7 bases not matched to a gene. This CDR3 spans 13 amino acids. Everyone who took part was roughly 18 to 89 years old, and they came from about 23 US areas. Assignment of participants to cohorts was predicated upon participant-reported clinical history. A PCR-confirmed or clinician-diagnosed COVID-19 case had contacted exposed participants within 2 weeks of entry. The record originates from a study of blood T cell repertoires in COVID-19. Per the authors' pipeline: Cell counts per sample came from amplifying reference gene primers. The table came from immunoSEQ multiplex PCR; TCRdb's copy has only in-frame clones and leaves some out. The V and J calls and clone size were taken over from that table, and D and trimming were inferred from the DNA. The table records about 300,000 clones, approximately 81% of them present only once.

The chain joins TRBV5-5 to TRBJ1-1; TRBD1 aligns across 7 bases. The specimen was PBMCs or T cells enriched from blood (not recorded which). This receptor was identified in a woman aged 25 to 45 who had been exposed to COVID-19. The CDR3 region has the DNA TGTGCCAGCAGCTTGGCGGTAGGGGGCTATGCTTTCTTT. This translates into CASSLAVGGYAFF.